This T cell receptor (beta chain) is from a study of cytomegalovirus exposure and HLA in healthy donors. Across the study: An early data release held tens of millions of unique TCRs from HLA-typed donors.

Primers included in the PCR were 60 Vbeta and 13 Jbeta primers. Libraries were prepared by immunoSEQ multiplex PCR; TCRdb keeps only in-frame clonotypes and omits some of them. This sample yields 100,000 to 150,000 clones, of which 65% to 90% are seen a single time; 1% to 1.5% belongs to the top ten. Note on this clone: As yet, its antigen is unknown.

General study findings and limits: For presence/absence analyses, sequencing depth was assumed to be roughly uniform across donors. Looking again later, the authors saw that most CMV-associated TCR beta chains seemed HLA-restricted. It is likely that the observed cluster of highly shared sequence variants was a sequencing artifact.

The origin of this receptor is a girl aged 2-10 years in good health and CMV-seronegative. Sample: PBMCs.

CDR3 nucleotides: TGTGCCAGCAGTGAGACAGGGGGCAGGATGGAGACCCAGTACTTC. The encoded protein is CASSETGGRMETQYF. The gene calls are TRBV6-4 and TRBJ2-5, with 10 positions matching TRBD1. Germline values: CDR1 MRHNA, CDR2 SNTAGT. CDR3 length equals 15 residues. With 3 bases clipped from V and 5 bases from J, the junction kept 6 bases outside the gene matches.